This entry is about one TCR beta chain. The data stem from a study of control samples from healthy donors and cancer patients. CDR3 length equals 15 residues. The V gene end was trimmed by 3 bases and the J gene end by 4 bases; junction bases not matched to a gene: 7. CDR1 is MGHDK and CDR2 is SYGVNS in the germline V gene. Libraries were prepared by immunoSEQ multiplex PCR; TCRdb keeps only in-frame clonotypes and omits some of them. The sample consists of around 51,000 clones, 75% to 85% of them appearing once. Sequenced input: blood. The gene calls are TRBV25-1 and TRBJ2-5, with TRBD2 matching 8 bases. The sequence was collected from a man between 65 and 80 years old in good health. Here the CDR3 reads CASSDPGGRVETQYF. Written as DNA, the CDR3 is TGTGCCAGCAGTGATCCGGGGGGGCGGGTAGAGACCCAGTACTTC.